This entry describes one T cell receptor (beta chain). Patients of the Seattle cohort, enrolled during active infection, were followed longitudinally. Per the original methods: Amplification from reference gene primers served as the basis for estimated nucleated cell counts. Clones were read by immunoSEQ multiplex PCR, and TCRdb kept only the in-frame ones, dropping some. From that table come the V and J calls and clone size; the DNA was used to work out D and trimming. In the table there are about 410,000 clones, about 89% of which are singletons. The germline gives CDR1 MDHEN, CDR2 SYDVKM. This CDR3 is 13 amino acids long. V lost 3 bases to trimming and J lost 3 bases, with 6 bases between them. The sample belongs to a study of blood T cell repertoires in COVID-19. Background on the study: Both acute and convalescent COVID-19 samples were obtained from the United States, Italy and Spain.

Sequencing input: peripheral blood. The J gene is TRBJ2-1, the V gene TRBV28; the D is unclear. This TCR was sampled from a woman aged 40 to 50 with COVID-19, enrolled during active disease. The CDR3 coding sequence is TGTGCCAGCAGTTTCATAGACTACAATGAGCAGTTCTTC. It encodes CASSFIDYNEQFF.